A single sample is the source of the 6 T cell receptor beta chains below, sequenced in a study of blood T cell repertoires in COVID-19. Clones were read by immunoSEQ multiplex PCR, and TCRdb kept only the in-frame ones, dropping some. This sample has about 370,000 clones, with around 87% found just once. The specimen was peripheral blood. These receptors were taken from a young man with active or convalescent COVID-19.

This rearrangement joins TRBV28 to TRBJ1-1; possibly TRBD1 for D (6 bases). There are 15 residues in the CDR3. CDR1 MDHEN and CDR2 SYDVKM come from the germline V gene. With 7 bases removed from V and 7 bases from J, the gap between germline ends came to 22 bases. CDR3 protein: CASTPRRQVSNEAFF. The CDR3 nucleotides are TGTGCCAGCACCCCTCGACGACAGGTTAGTAATGAAGCTTTCTTT.

The J gene is TRBJ1-4, the V gene TRBV2; 10 bases fit TRBD1. V gave up 7 bases and J gave up 8 bases; unmatched junction bases: 4. From germline, CDR1 is SNHLY and CDR2 FYNNEI. The CDR3 loop spans 13 amino acids. CDR3 nucleotide sequence: TGTGCCAGCACTGGACAGGGGGGGGAAAAACTGTTTTTT. This gives the protein CASTGQGGEKLFF.

This sequence joins TRBV7-2 and TRBJ2-2, with 8 bases identical to TRBD2. Germline values: CDR1 SGHTA, CDR2 FQGNSA. The CDR3 loop spans 16 amino acids. V was pared by 6 bases and J by 5 bases, with 11 bases of the junction left unmatched. The CDR3 DNA reads as TGTGCCAGCAGACAAGTGGCGGGAGGAGGGACCGGGGAGCTGTTTTTT. This gives the protein CASRQVAGGGTGELFF.

V is TRBV19 and J is TRBJ2-2; 7 nucleotides match TRBD1. V lost 3 bases, J lost 4 bases, and 8 bases stayed unmatched. This CDR3 comprises 16 residues. The germline V gene has CDR1 LNHDA and CDR2 SQIVND (reference sequence). The CDR3 bases are TGTGCCAGTAGTATTTTGGGACAGACCATCACCGGGGAGCTGTTTTTT. The encoded protein is CASSILGQTITGELFF. Combining the CDR3 with reference TRBV19 and TRBJ2-2 gives the whole variable domain DGGITQSPKYLFRKEGQNVTLSCEQNLNHDAMYWYRQDPGQGLRLIYYSQIVNDFQKGDIAEGYSVSREKKESFPLTVTSAQKNPTAFYLCASSILGQTITGELFFGEGSRLTVL.

The chain joins TRBV27 to TRBJ2-5; a possible D gene is TRBD2 (7 bases). V lost 8 bases and J lost 4, with 17 bases in between. Germline values: CDR1 MNHEY, CDR2 SMNVEV (reference sequence). The CDR3 loop spans 14 amino acids. CDR3 loop: CASRPGRGGETQYF. In nucleotides, the CDR3 is TGTGCCAGCCGCCCCGGTAGGGGGGGAGAGACCCAGTACTTC.

V gene TRBV13 combines with J gene TRBJ1-6; 10 bases are shared with TRBD1. This CDR3 is built from 16 residues. V shed 5 bases, J shed 8 bases, and the junction held 9 bases outside the gene matches. In germline, CDR1 is PRHDT, CDR2 FYEKMQ (reference sequence). The CDR3 DNA is TGTGCCAGCAGCCCACCCCGGACAGGGGGTTATTCACCCCTCCACTTT. Its protein is CASSPPRTGGYSPLHF.